This TCR beta chain was identified in a study of shared clonotypes between healthy human individuals. Study background: Serving as donors were two women and a few men, whose ages spanned 18 to 49.

The CDR3 has 16 residues. The V gene's germline CDR1 is SGHTA and CDR2 FQGTGA. V lost 6 bases, J lost 7 bases, and 25 bases lay in between. Worth noting for this clone: Its matching antigen is unknown.

Data came from immunoSEQ multiplex PCR; TCRdb stores just in-frame clones and leaves some out. This sample yields 2 million to 3 million clones, of which under 95% are seen a single time; around 0.4% belongs to the top ten. Study-wide results and caveats: Naive CD4 clonotype sharing across a handful of donors was 4% to 5.5%.

Subsets obtained from CD4+ cells comprised CD45RA+ naive and CD45RA-negative memory cells. The clonotype was recovered from a man in his late teens or twenties in good health. Some clones in this sample may be carry-over from other donors' samples. Sequencing was performed on naive CD4+ T cells from PBMCs. Subset denoted: CD45RA+ positively selected. The chain combines TRBV7-3 with TRBJ2-7, with D perhaps TRBD1 (6 bases). The CDR3 loop is CASSPGPGHRVGEQYF. The CDR3 bases are TGTGCCAGCAGTCCGGGTCCGGGACACAGGGTAGGGGAGCAGTACTTC.